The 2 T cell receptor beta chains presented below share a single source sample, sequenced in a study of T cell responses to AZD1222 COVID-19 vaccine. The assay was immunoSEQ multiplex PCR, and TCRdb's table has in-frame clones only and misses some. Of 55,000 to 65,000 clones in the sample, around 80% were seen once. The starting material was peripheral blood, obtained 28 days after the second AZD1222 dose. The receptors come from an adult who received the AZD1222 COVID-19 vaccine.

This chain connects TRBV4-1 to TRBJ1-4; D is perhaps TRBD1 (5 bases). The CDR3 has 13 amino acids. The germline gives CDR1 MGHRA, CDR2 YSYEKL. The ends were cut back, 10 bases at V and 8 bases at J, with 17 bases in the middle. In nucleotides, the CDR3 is TGCGCCACCACCGCGGGGGGGGACGAAAAACTGTTTTTT. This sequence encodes CATTAGGDEKLFF.

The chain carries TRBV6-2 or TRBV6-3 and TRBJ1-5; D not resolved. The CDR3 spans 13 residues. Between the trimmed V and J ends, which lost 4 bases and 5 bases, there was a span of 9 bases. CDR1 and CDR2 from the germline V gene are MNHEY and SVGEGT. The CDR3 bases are TGTGCCAGCAGTTCCCCTCCGTATCAGCCCCAGCATTTT. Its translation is CASSSPPYQPQHF.